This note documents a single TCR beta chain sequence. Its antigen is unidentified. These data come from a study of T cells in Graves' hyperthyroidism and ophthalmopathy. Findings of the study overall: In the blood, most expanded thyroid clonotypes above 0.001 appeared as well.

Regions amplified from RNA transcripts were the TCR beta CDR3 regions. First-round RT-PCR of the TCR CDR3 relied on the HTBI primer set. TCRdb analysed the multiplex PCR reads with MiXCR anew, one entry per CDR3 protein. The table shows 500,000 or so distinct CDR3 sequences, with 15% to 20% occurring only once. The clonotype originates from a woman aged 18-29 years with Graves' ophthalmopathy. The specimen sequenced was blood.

CDR3 residues: CASTTMQGVIVGTNEKLFF. CDR3 nucleotides: TGTGCCAGCACTACGATGCAGGGGGTAATTGTCGGTACTAATGAAAAACTGTTTTTT. V gene TRBV9 combines with J gene TRBJ1-4; TRBD1 aligns across 7 bases. The CDR3 length is 19 residues. J was trimmed by 2 bases and V by 6 bases; bases with no gene match: 19. CDR1 and CDR2 from the germline V gene are SGDLS and YYNGEE.